What follows are 2 T cell receptor beta chains derived from one specimen sequenced in a study of cytomegalovirus exposure and HLA in healthy donors. Using immunoSEQ multiplex PCR, the repertoire was profiled, and TCRdb retains in-frame clones only, with some absent. The profile covers some 150,000 clones, with around 88% appearing a single time and 6.5% to 8.5% taken by the ten largest. Sample: PBMCs. These receptors were collected from a woman under 30 in good health and CMV-seropositive.

The J gene is TRBJ1-6, the V gene TRBV9; D perhaps matches TRBD1 (6 bases). CDR3 length: 15 amino acids. V was shortened by 3 bases and J by 7 bases, with 14 bases between the two germline ends. The germline V gene encodes CDR1 SGDLS and CDR2 YYNGEE. CDR3 sequence (DNA): TGTGCCAGCAGCGCGACACCCCAGGGGAATTCACCCCTCCACTTT. Its protein product is CASSATPQGNSPLHF.

The chain links TRBV29-1 to TRBJ2-7; D remains unclear. V lost 6 bases to trimming and J lost 5 bases, with 8 bases between them. Germline assignment: CDR1 SQVTM and CDR2 ANQGSEA. This CDR3 spans 10 amino acids. CDR3 nucleotides: TGCAGCGTGGCCCTGGACGAGCAGTACTTC. Its translation: CSVALDEQYF.